This TCR beta chain was recovered during a study of beta chain features in type 1 diabetes. CDR1 ENHRY and CDR2 SYGVKD come from the germline V gene. The CDR3 runs 13 residues. Trimming cost V 3 bases and J 1 base, with 7 bases left between them. The study, taken as a whole, reports: The study found moderately but significantly shorter TCRB CDR3s in all four CD4+ subsets of Type 1 diabetes patients. Whether HLA type affects TCRB rearrangement stayed undetermined in the present work.

The sample holds a few counts of this clone. No antigen is known for it. Expressed TCRB transcripts were sequenced because the entire RNA isolate underwent reverse transcription. Sequencing used immunoSEQ multiplex PCR; TCRdb keeps in-frame clones, though not all of them. The table includes hundreds of thousands of clones, approximately 14% detected once. The clonotype was recovered from a man younger than 45 with type 1 diabetes. The rearrangement links TRBV10-3 to TRBJ2-7; D is uncertain. The specimen sequenced was naive CD4+ T cells from blood. CDR3 sequence: CAISDVRSYEQYF. CDR3 in DNA: TGTGCCATCAGTGACGTCAGATCCTACGAGCAGTACTTC.